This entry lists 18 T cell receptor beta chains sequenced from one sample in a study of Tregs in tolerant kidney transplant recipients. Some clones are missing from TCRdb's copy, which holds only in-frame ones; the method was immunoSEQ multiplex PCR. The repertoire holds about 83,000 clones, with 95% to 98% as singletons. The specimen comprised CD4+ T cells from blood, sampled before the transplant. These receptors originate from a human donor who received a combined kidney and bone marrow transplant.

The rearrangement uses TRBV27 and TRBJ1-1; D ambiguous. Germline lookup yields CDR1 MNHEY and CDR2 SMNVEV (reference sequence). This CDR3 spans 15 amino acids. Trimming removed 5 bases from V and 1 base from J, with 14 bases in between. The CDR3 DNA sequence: TGTGCCAGCAGTGAACTGAAGTTCCCGAACACTGAAGCTTTCTTT. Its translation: CASSELKFPNTEAFF.

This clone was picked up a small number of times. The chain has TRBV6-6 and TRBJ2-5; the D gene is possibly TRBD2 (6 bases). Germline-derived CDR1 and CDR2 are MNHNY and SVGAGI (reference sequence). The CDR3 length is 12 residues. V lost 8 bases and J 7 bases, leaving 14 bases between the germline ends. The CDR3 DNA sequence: TGTGCCAGCGCCGGATCCGGGGGGACCCAGTACTTC. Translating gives CASAGSGGTQYF.

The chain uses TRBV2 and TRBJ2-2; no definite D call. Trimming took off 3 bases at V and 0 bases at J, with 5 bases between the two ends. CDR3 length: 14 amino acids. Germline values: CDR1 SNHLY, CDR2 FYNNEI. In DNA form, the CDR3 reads TGTGCCAGCAGTGACGAGCCGAACACCGGGGAGCTGTTTTTT. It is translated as CASSDEPNTGELFF.

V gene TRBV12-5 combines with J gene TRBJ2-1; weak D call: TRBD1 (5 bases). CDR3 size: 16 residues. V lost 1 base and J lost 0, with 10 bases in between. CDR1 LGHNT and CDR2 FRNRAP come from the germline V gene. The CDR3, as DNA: TGTGCTAGTGGTTTGGCGACAGTCAGCTCCTACAATGAGCAGTTCTTC. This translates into CASGLATVSSYNEQFF.

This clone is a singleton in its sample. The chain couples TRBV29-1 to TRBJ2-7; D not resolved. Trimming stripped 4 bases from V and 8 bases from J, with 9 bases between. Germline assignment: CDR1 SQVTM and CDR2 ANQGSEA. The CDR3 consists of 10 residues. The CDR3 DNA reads TGCAGCGTTGGGGCCGGCCAGCAGTACTTC. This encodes CSVGAGQQYF.

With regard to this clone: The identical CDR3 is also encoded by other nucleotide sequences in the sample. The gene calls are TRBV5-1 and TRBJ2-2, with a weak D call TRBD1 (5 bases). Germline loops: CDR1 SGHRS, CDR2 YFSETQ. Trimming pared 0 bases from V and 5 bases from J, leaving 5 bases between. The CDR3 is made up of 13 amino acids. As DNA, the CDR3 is TGCGCCAGCAGCTTGGACAGGACCGGGGAGCTGTTTTTT. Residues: CASSLDRTGELFF.

This CDR3 is CASSQDAGGNTGELFF. The CDR3, as DNA: TGCGCCAGCAGCCAAGATGCAGGGGGGAACACCGGGGAGCTGTTTTTT. The chain recombines TRBV4-3 with TRBJ2-2; 7 bases are shared with TRBD1. This CDR3 has 16 residues. The V gene end was trimmed by 0 bases and the J gene end by 1 base; junction bases not matched to a gene: 2. CDR1 is LGHNA, CDR2 YSLEER, per germline.

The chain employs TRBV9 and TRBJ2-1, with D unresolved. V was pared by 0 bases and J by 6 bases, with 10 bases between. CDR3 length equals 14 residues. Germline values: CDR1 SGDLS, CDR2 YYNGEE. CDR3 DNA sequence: TGTGCCAGCAGCGTAGACCTAGTAGTCAATGAGCAGTTCTTC. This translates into CASSVDLVVNEQFF.

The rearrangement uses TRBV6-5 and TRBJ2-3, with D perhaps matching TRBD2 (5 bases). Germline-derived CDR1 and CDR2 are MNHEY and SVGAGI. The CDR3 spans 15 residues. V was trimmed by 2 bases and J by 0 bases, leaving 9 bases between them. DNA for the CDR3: TGTGCCAGCAGTTACGTGAGGGCTAGCACAGATACGCAGTATTTT. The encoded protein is CASSYVRASTDTQYF.

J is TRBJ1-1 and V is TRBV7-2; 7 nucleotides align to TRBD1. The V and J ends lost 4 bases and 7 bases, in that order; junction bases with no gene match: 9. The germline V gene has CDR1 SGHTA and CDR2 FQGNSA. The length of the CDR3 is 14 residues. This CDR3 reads CASSSPTGEYEAFF. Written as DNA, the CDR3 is TGTGCCAGCAGCTCCCCCACAGGGGAATATGAAGCTTTCTTT.

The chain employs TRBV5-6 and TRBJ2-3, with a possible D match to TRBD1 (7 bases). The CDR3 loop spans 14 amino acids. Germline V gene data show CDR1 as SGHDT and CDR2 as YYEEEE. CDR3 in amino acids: CASGSRGATDTQYF. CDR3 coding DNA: TGTGCTTCGGGAAGCAGGGGGGCTACAGATACGCAGTATTTT.

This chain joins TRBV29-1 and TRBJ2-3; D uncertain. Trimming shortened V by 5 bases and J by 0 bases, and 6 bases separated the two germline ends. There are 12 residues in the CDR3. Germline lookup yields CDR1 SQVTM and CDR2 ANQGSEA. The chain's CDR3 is CSVPRSTDTQYF. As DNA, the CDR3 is TGCAGCGTTCCCAGAAGCACAGATACGCAGTATTTT.

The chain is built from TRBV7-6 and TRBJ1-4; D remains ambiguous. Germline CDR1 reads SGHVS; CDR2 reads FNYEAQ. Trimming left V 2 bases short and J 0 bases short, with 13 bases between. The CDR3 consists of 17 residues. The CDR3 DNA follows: TGTGCCAGCAGCTTATACGGGAACTCTGCAACTAATGAAAAACTGTTTTTT. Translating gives CASSLYGNSATNEKLFF.

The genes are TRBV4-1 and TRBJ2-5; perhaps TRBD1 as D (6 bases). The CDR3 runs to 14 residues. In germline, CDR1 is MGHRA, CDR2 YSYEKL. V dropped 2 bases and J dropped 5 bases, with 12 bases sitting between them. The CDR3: CASSQPRGGETQYF. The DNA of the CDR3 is TGCGCCAGCAGCCAACCCAGGGGTGGGGAGACCCAGTACTTC.

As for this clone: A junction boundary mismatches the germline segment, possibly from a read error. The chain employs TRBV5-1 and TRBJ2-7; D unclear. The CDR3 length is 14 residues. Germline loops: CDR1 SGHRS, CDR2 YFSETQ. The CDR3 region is CASRLAEPSYEQYF. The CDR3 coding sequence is TGCGCCAGCAGGTTGGCAGAACCCTCCTACGAGCAGTACTTC.

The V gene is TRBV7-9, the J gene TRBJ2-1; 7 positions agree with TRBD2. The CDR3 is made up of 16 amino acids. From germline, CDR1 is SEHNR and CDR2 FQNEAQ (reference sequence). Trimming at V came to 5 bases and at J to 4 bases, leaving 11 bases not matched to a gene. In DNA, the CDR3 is TGTGCCAGCAGCCCAATTGGGCGGGAGAGGTACAATGAGCAGTTCTTC. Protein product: CASSPIGRERYNEQFF.

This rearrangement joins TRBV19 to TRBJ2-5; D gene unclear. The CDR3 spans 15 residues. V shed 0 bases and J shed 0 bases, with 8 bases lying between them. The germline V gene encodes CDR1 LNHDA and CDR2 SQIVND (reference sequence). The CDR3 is CASSIDRRNQETQYF. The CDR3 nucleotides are TGTGCCAGTAGTATAGATCGGCGGAACCAAGAGACCCAGTACTTC. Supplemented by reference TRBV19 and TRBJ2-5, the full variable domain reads DGGITQSPKYLFRKEGQNVTLSCEQNLNHDAMYWYRQDPGQGLRLIYYSQIVNDFQKGDIAEGYSVSREKKESFPLTVTSAQKNPTAFYLCASSIDRRNQETQYFGPGTRLLVL.

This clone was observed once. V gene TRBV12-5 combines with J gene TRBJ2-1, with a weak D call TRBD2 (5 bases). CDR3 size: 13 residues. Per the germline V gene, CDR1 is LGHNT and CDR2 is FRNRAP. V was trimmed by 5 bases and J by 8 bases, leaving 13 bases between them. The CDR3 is CASGRGYHDEQFF. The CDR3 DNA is TGTGCTAGTGGTCGGGGATATCACGATGAGCAGTTCTTC.